This T cell receptor beta chain was identified in a study of T cell changes during pregnancy in multiple sclerosis. Data came from immunoSEQ multiplex PCR; TCRdb stores just in-frame clones and leaves some out. The sample carries 33,000 or so clones, 90% recorded once. V dropped 0 bases and J dropped 8 bases, with 13 bases sitting between them. The CDR3 sequence is 14 residues long. Germline V CDR1 and CDR2: LGHNA, YSLEER. This clone has only one observation. The gene calls are TRBV4-3 and TRBJ1-2, with D perhaps matching TRBD1 (6 bases). The sequence was collected from a female donor in good health, enrolled as a control in a pregnancy study. The starting material was peripheral blood, obtained in the third trimester of pregnancy. The CDR3: CASSQDNRAQGYTF. As DNA, the CDR3 is TGCGCCAGCAGCCAAGATAACAGGGCCCAAGGCTACACCTTC.